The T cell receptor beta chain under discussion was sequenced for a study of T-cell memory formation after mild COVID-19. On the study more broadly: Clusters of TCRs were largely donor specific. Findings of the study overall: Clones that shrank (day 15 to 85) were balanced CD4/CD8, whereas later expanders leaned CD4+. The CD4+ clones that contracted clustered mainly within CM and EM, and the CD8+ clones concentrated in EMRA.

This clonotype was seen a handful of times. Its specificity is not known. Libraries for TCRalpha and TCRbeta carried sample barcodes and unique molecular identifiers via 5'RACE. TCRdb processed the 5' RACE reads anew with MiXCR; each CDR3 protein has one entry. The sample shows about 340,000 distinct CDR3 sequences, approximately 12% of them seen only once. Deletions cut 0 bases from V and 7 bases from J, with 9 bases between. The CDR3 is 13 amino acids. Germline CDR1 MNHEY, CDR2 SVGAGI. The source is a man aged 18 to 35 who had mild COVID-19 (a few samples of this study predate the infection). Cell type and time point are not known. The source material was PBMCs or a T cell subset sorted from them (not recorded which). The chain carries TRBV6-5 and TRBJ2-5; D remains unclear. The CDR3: CASSYSTSLTQYF. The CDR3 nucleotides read TGTGCCAGCAGTTACTCAACCAGTTTGACCCAGTACTTC.